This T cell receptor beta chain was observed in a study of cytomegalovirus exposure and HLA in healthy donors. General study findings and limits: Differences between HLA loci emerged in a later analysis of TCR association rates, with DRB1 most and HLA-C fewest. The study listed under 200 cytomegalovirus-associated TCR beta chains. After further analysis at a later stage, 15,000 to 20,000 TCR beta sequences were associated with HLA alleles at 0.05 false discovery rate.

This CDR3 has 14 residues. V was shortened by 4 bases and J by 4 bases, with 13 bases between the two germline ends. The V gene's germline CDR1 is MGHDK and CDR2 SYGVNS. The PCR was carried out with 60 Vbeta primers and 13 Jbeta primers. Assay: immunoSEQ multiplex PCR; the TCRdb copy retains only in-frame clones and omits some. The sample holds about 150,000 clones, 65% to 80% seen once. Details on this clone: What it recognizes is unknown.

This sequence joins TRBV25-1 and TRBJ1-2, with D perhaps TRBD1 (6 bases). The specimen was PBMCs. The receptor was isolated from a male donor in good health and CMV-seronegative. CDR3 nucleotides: TGTGCCAGCAGTGTCGCCGGGACAACCTATGGCTACACCTTC. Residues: CASSVAGTTYGYTF.